These 9 T cell receptor beta chains were sequenced from one sample in a study of CD8+ T cells in alopecia areata. cDNA prepared by RNA extraction and subsequent reverse transcription served as the template for sequencing. Profiling relied on immunoSEQ multiplex PCR, and the TCRdb table lists in-frame clones only, not all of them. Observed in the sample are approximately 280,000 clones, none of them singletons. CD4, CD8alpha, NKG2D, NKG2ACE and other markers guided sorting of pooled cutaneous lymph node cells. Input material: CD4+ T cells sorted from a lymph node. The receptors shown here come from a C3H/HeJ mouse with alopecia areata. Strain MHC haplotype: H2-k.

This clone has just a few counts. Gene names denote mouse genes. The read falls 4 residues short of the CDR3 end, and the missing part is taken from the germline J gene. This chain joins TRBV19 and TRBJ2-1; D is possibly TRBD1 (5 bases). V lost 1 base and J 3 bases, leaving 11 bases between the germline ends. The CDR3 loop spans 15 amino acids. CDR1 is FNHDT and CDR2 is SITEND in the germline V gene (reference sequence). The covered CDR3 bases are TGTGCCAGCAGTATACCCGGACATCTCTATGCT. This encodes CASSIPGHLYA. From start to end, the CDR3 is CASSIPGHLYAEQFF.

This clone was detected a few times. The gene names here belong to mouse. The CDR3 end is not reached by the read, which stops 4 residues before it; the germline J gene fills it in. The chain couples TRBV19 to TRBJ2-1; 9 positions match TRBD1. V was clipped by 5 bases and J by 3 bases; unmatched bases: 9. Germline V gene lookup returns CDR1 FNHDT and CDR2 SITEND (reference sequence). The length of the CDR3 is 16 residues. The sequenced CDR3 bases are TGTGCCAGCAGCCGACGGAGACAGGGGGGCTATGCT. This translates into CASSRRRQGGYA. The full CDR3 reads CASSRRRQGGYAEQFF.

This clone was detected only a few times. Gene names are mouse gene names. Sequencing ends 4 residues short of the CDR3 end; the germline J gene provides the rest. V and J are TRBV19 and TRBJ2-5, with a weak D call TRBD2 (7 bases). The CDR3 runs 15 residues. Per germline, CDR1 FNHDT and CDR2 SITEND (reference sequence). Trimming removed 4 bases at V and 2 bases at J, with 14 bases between. The covered CDR3 bases are TGTGCCAGCAGTCCCCCCGGGGGGCTCCAAGAC. This codes for CASSPPGGLQD. The entire CDR3 protein is CASSPPGGLQDTQYF.

This clone was counted a few times. Gene labels here are mouse ones. With the read ending 4 residues before the CDR3 end, the germline J gene is used to fill in that end. V and J are TRBV19 and TRBJ2-5; D ambiguous. V dropped 2 bases and J dropped 3 bases, with 10 bases sitting between them. The germline CDR1 and CDR2 sequences are FNHDT and SITEND (reference sequence). This CDR3 region has 14 residues. The covered CDR3 bases are TGTGCCAGCAGTATGCCGACAAAACAAGAC. Residues: CASSMPTKQD. The entire CDR3 sequence reads CASSMPTKQDTQYF.

This clone was found a few times. Genes and germline are mouse. Read sequence stops 4 residues before the CDR3 end, and the germline J gene provides the missing end. The rearrangement uses TRBV13-2 and TRBJ2-1; 9 nucleotides agree with TRBD1. Trimming took 5 bases from V and 3 from J; bases not matched to a gene: 3. The germline gives CDR1 NNHNN, CDR2 SYGAGS (reference sequence). There are 14 residues in the CDR3. Incomplete CDR3 DNA: TGTGCCAGCGGGAGACAGGGGGGCTATGCT. Its protein is CASGRQGGYA. The entire CDR3 sequence reads CASGRQGGYAEQFF.

This clone showed up just a few times. Mouse germline and gene names are used. The covered CDR3 bases are TGTGCCAGCAGTATACCAGGGGGCGCGGGAAACACA. Its translation: CASSIPGGAGNT. The entire CDR3 is CASSIPGGAGNTEVFF. V and J are TRBV19 and TRBJ1-1, with 8 bases identical to TRBD1. The read ends 4 residues shy of where the CDR3 ends; the end is completed using the germline J gene. With V trimmed by 1 base and J by 1 base, 6 bases remained unmatched. The germline V gene has CDR1 FNHDT and CDR2 SITEND (reference sequence). CDR3 size: 16 residues.

This clone was seen a handful of times. Gene names follow the mouse nomenclature. With the read ending 4 residues before the CDR3 end, the germline J gene is used to fill in that end. Other nucleotide sequences in the sample specify the same CDR3. The genes are TRBV5 and TRBJ2-3, with D unclear. Trimming pared 4 bases from V and 0 bases from J, leaving 8 bases between. There are 14 residues in the CDR3. Per the germline V gene, CDR1 is LGHNA and CDR2 is YNLKQL (reference sequence). The CDR3 DNA, read in part, is TGTGCCAGCAGCCCCCAGAGTAGTGCAGAA. Translating it yields CASSPQSSAE. The CDR3 in its entirety is CASSPQSSAETLYF.

Comments on this clone: Gene names and germline match the mouse. The read is 4 residues too short to cover the CDR3 end, so that end is filled in from the germline J gene. This chain uses TRBV19 with TRBJ1-1; D might be TRBD1 (5 bases). The V and J ends lost 7 bases and 3 bases respectively, with 10 bases between them. Germline CDR1 is FNHDT and CDR2 is SITEND (reference sequence). The CDR3 has 12 residues. Partial CDR3 DNA: TGTGCCAGCTCAGGGTGGCACACA. The encoded protein is CASSGWHT. The entire CDR3 is CASSGWHTEVFF.

For this clone: Gene names follow the mouse nomenclature. The read ends 4 residues before the CDR3 terminus; that terminus is restored from the germline J gene. Other nucleotide sequences in the sample specify the same CDR3. This chain uses TRBV13-2 with TRBJ2-2; 7 bases align to TRBD2. This CDR3 comprises 14 residues. CDR1 is NNHNN, CDR2 SYGAGS, per germline (reference sequence). V was clipped by 2 bases and J by 2 bases; unmatched bases: 0. CDR3 protein: CASGDWGNTGQLYF. The CDR3 bases that were read are TGTGCCAGCGGTGACTGGGGGAACACCGGG.